This TCR beta chain is from a study of T-cell reconstitution after alpha-beta-depleted transplantation in children. With 5 bases removed from V and 0 bases from J, the gap between germline ends came to 15 bases. The CDR3 extends over 15 amino acids. The V gene's germline CDR1 is SQVTM and CDR2 ANQGSEA. The library targeted TCRbeta and was prepared with unique molecular identifiers. In TCRdb, the PCR reads were re-called with MiXCR into one record per CDR3 protein. This table has 150,000 to 200,000 distinct CDR3 sequences, 13% to 15% appearing once. Comment on this clonotype: With a much larger clone just one base away, this may be a read error.

The rearrangement uses TRBV29-1 and TRBJ2-3, with D unclear. This material consisted of PBMCs from the stem cell graft donor, taken from the stem cell graft. This receptor was taken from a human donor who donated a stem cell graft to a child with acute lymphoblastic leukemia. CDR3 nucleotides: TGCAGCGTTATTATACTGGATACTAGCACAGATACGCAGTATTTT. The encoded protein is CSVIILDTSTDTQYF.